Following are 20 T cell receptor beta chains from one sample sequenced in a study of Ad26.COV2.S vaccination and SARS-CoV-2 variants. Sequencing used immunoSEQ multiplex PCR; TCRdb keeps in-frame clones, though not all of them. The sample holds roughly 250,000 clones, roughly 87% seen once. Sample treatment: over 15 received Ad26.COV2.S at low or high dose, single or two shots; several received placebo; per-sample allocation not given. The samples were gathered on day 63 after the first injection of vaccine or placebo. The source was peripheral blood, collected in a trial of Ad26.COV2.S vaccine versus placebo. Receptor source: a person between 18 and 59 years old who received the Ad26.COV2.S COVID-19 vaccine or a placebo.

The chain is built from TRBV9 and TRBJ2-7, with 7 nucleotides matching TRBD1. In germline, CDR1 is SGDLS, CDR2 YYNGEE. Trimming took 3 bases from V and 6 from J; bases not matched to a gene: 9. This CDR3 spans 14 amino acids. CDR3 amino acids: CASSATGLQGEQYF. The CDR3, as DNA: TGTGCCAGCAGCGCGACAGGGTTGCAGGGCGAGCAGTACTTC.

The CDR3 is CSVGATNEKLFF. In DNA, the CDR3 is TGCAGCGTTGGGGCAACTAATGAAAAACTGTTTTTT. The rearrangement uses TRBV29-1 and TRBJ1-4; D call uncertain. CDR3 size: 12 residues. Germline CDR1 and CDR2: SQVTM and ANQGSEA. V was pared by 4 bases and J by 0 bases, with 3 bases between. Filled out from reference TRBV29-1 and TRBJ1-4, the complete variable domain reads SAVISQKPSRDICQRGTSLTIQCQVDSQVTMMFWYRQQPGQSLTLIATANQGSEATYESGFVIDKFPISRPNLTFSTLTVSNMSPEDSSIYLCSVGATNEKLFFGSGTQLSVL.

This clone was found once. The rearrangement links TRBV24-1 to TRBJ2-3, with a tentative D call TRBD2 (5 bases). Germline V gives CDR1 KGHDR, CDR2 SFDVKD. The ends were cut back, 2 bases at V and 2 bases at J, with 16 bases in the middle. This CDR3 contains 17 residues. In DNA, the CDR3 is TGTGCCACCAGTGATTCGGGATTTAAAGGGAACACAGATACGCAGTATTTT. As protein: CATSDSGFKGNTDTQYF.

This sequence joins TRBV9 and TRBJ2-3; 10 bases are a match to TRBD2. Per germline, CDR1 SGDLS and CDR2 YYNGEE. The CDR3 extends over 15 amino acids. V gave up 4 bases and J gave up 2 bases; unmatched junction bases: 4. CDR3: CASSRTSGYTDTQYF. In DNA form, the CDR3 reads TGTGCCAGCAGCAGGACTAGCGGCTACACAGATACGCAGTATTTT.

This clone was seen repeatedly, ten times or more. This CDR3 is CASSVSPHTEAFF. CDR3 in DNA: TGTGCCAGCAGCGTATCTCCCCACACTGAAGCTTTCTTT. The chain employs TRBV9 and TRBJ1-1, with no clear D. The CDR3 length is 13 residues. V lost 1 base and J 3 bases, leaving 7 bases between the germline ends. Germline V lookup: CDR1 SGDLS, CDR2 YYNGEE. Together with reference TRBV9 and TRBJ1-1, the CDR3 gives the full variable domain: DSGVTQTPKHLITATGQRVTLRCSPRSGDLSVYWYQQSLDQGLQFLIQYYNGEERAKGNILERFSAQQFPDLHSELNLSSLELGDSALYFCASSVSPHTEAFFGQGTRLTVV.

This rearrangement joins TRBV6-5 to TRBJ2-1; D perhaps matches TRBD1 (6 bases). Germline CDR1 reads MNHEY; CDR2 reads SVGAGI. Deletions cut 10 bases from V and 14 bases from J, with 27 bases between. The CDR3 consists of 14 residues. The CDR3 here is CATGSGIGTTPKFF. The CDR3 DNA reads as TGTGCCACCGGATCGGGTATAGGGACAACCCCAAAGTTCTTC.

The V and J genes are TRBV5-1 and TRBJ2-5, with 9 nucleotides matching TRBD1. Germline trimming cut 3 bases from V and 4 bases from J; bases unmatched to any gene: 4. The CDR3 loop spans 14 amino acids. Per the germline V gene, CDR1 is SGHRS and CDR2 is YFSETQ. The CDR3 protein is CASSYGTGSETQYF. The DNA for the CDR3 is TGCGCCAGCAGCTACGGGACAGGGTCAGAGACCCAGTACTTC.

This chain joins TRBV6-2 or TRBV6-3 and TRBJ2-6, with TRBD1 matching over 8 bases. With V trimmed by 6 bases and J by 0 bases, 10 bases remained unmatched. CDR3 length equals 18 residues. Per the germline V gene, CDR1 is MNHEY and CDR2 is SVGEGT. Written as DNA, the CDR3 is TGTGCCAGCAGCCCACTAGACAGGGGATTCTCTGGGGCCAACGTCCTGACTTTC. Translated, it gives CASSPLDRGFSGANVLTF.

The chain carries TRBV7-9 and TRBJ2-4, with 7 bases fitting TRBD2. Germline CDR1 SEHNR, CDR2 FQNEAQ (reference sequence). This CDR3 is 18 amino acids long. V lost 2 bases and J lost 1; bases outside the gene matches: 11. CDR3 in amino acids: CASSLTGEGGTAKNIQYF. CDR3 DNA sequence: TGTGCCAGCAGCTTAACCGGGGAGGGAGGGACGGCCAAAAACATTCAGTACTTC.

The chain recombines TRBV12-3 or TRBV12-4 with TRBJ2-5, with D possibly being TRBD2 (6 bases). There are 12 residues in the CDR3. Trimming stripped 10 bases from V and 8 bases from J, with 17 bases between. CDR3 DNA: TGTGCCACCTCGACGGGAGCCCGAACCCAGTACTTC. Its translation is CATSTGARTQYF.

The chain links TRBV18 to TRBJ2-3, with D maybe TRBD2 (5 bases). The germline CDR1 and CDR2 sequences are KGHSH and LQKENI. This CDR3 has 15 amino acids. V was pared by 3 bases and J by 1 base, with 11 bases between. In nucleotides, the CDR3 is TGTGCCAGCTCACCTTACGTCGGGGGCACAGATACGCAGTATTTT. This codes for CASSPYVGGTDTQYF.

This clone was counted once. The chain joins TRBV6-5 to TRBJ2-5, with 7 bases fitting TRBD1. CDR3 size: 14 residues. V dropped 8 bases and J dropped 6; count of bases not matched to a gene: 12. Germline CDR1 reads MNHEY; CDR2 reads SVGAGI. CDR3 in DNA: TGTGCCAGCCGTCAGACAGGGAAGGGGAAGACCCAGTACTTC. Its translation: CASRQTGKGKTQYF.

The chain uses TRBV2 and TRBJ1-3, with D perhaps TRBD1 (5 bases). CDR3 length: 17 amino acids. V was cut by 4 bases and J by 0 bases, with 16 bases left in between. The germline V gene has CDR1 SNHLY and CDR2 FYNNEI. CDR3 amino acids: CASSVGDGGFSGNTIYF. CDR3 nucleotide sequence: TGTGCCAGCAGTGTAGGGGACGGAGGATTCTCTGGAAACACCATATATTTT.

The CDR3 region is CASSLGGRANNEQFF. In nucleotides, the CDR3 is TGTGCCAGCAGCTTAGGTGGGAGGGCAAACAATGAGCAGTTCTTC. V gene TRBV11-2 combines with J gene TRBJ2-1; TRBD2 aligns across 7 bases. V was clipped by 1 base and J by 5 bases; unmatched bases: 5. This CDR3 is 15 amino acids long. Germline V gene data show CDR1 as SGHAT and CDR2 as FQNNGV.

The chain couples TRBV30 to TRBJ2-7, with D tentatively TRBD1 or TRBD2 (6 bases each). This CDR3 is 12 amino acids long. From germline, CDR1 is GTSNPN and CDR2 SVGIG (reference sequence). V shed 5 bases and J shed 5 bases, with 13 bases lying between them. In DNA form, the CDR3 reads TGTGCCTGGCAGGGGTTAGCGGACGAGCAGTACTTC. Translating it yields CAWQGLADEQYF.

The chain combines TRBV30 with TRBJ1-2, with TRBD1 identical over 9 bases. The CDR3 is made up of 13 amino acids. V shed 8 bases and J 5 bases; nucleotides not matched to a gene: 9. Looked up from germline, CDR1 is GTSNPN and CDR2 is SVGIG (reference sequence). CDR3 region: CARGIGQGYGYTF. The CDR3 DNA reads as TGTGCCCGGGGAATCGGACAGGGGTATGGCTACACCTTC.

The chain joins TRBV30 to TRBJ2-7, with 7 bases fitting TRBD1. Per germline, CDR1 GTSNPN and CDR2 SVGIG (reference sequence). This CDR3 has 15 amino acids. V shed 3 bases and J 2 bases; nucleotides not matched to a gene: 10. CDR3 residues: CAWRGSGTEPYEQYF. The CDR3 DNA sequence: TGTGCCTGGAGGGGGTCCGGGACAGAGCCCTACGAGCAGTACTTC.

The V call is TRBV7-9, the J call TRBJ2-1, with 16 bases fitting TRBD2. The V and J ends lost 5 bases and 8 bases, in that order; junction bases with no gene match: 12. CDR1 and CDR2 from the germline V gene are SEHNR and FQNEAQ (reference sequence). The CDR3 is 18 amino acids. This chain's CDR3 is CASSPPPGTSGRAYEQFF. The CDR3 nucleotides read TGTGCCAGCAGCCCCCCGCCCGGGACTAGCGGGAGGGCCTATGAGCAGTTCTTC.

There are a few counts of this clone. The chain couples TRBV7-2 to TRBJ2-5; 9 bases match TRBD2. This CDR3 is 16 amino acids long. Germline CDR1 reads SGHTA; CDR2 reads FQGNSA. V gave up 2 bases and J gave up 1 base; unmatched junction bases: 5. The CDR3 bases are TGTGCCAGCAGCTTAAAGGGACTAGCCATCCAAGAGACCCAGTACTTC. Amino acids: CASSLKGLAIQETQYF.

V and J are TRBV6-5 and TRBJ2-2; no reliable D call. The CDR3 totals 16 residues. Trimming removed 0 bases at V and 1 base at J, with 9 bases between. Per the germline V gene, CDR1 is MNHEY and CDR2 is SVGAGI. CDR3 sequence reads: CASSYSGRLNTGELFF. CDR3 in DNA: TGTGCCAGCAGTTACTCGGGCCGATTGAACACCGGGGAGCTGTTTTTT.